Each of the 20 T cell receptor beta chains below was sequenced from the same sample in a study of PD-1 blockade in classical Hodgkin lymphoma (dated by TCRdb to between 2020 and 2021). The library was obtained by the immunoSEQ multiplex PCR assay. TCRdb stores this immuneACCESS table with in-frame sequences only. Part of the clones is absent; in the studies checked, under half of the shortfall reflects unresolved V genes, and no reason is known for the rest. The sample table shows about 97,000 clones, and 65% to 85% are seen once. The ten largest clonotypes hold 9% to 15% of the sample. The label giving this sample's time point can be read as: cycle 1 day 1 (C1D1), immediately before nivolumab initiation. All trial patients had relapsed after autologous stem cell transplantation, with cohorts A, B and C differing in prior brentuximab vedotin exposure. The material was peripheral blood mononuclear cells (PBMCs), obtained at baseline. These receptor sequences come from a human donor with classical Hodgkin lymphoma.

The J gene is TRBJ1-1, the V gene TRBV30, with D possibly being TRBD1 (5 bases). V was pared by 2 bases and J by 1 base, with 11 bases between. CDR1 is GTSNPN and CDR2 is SVGIG in the germline V gene (reference sequence). The CDR3 runs to 14 residues. The CDR3 DNA reads as TGTGCCTGGAGTCTTGGGGCAACGAACACTGAAGCTTTCTTT. It translates to CAWSLGATNTEAFF. Full variable domain (rest looked up from reference TRBV30 and TRBJ1-1): SQTIHQWPATLVQPVGSPLSLECTVEGTSNPNLYWYRQAAGRGLQLLFYSVGIGQISSEVPQNLSASRPQDRQFILSSKKLLLSDSGFYLCAWSLGATNTEAFFGQGTRLTVV.

The V gene is TRBV7-9, the J gene TRBJ2-1, with 8 bases matching TRBD1. The germline gives CDR1 SEHNR, CDR2 FQNEAQ (reference sequence). The trim removed 4 bases at V and 6 bases at J, leaving 8 bases unmatched. This CDR3 is built from 15 residues. This CDR3 reads CASSSKSGGFNEQFF. The CDR3 nucleotides read TGTGCCAGCAGCTCCAAGTCAGGGGGCTTCAATGAGCAGTTCTTC. Together with reference TRBV7-9 and TRBJ2-1, the CDR3 gives the full variable domain: DTGVSQNPRHKITKRGQNVTFRCDPISEHNRLYWYRQTLGQGPEFLTYFQNEAQLEKSRLLSDRFSAERPKGSFSTLEIQRTEQGDSAMYLCASSSKSGGFNEQFFGPGTRLTVL.

This sequence joins TRBV2 and TRBJ2-2, with 16 bases identical to TRBD2. The V segment lost 6 bases and the J segment 3 bases; nucleotides outside the gene matches: 7. CDR1 is SNHLY, CDR2 FYNNEI, per germline. There are 18 residues in the CDR3. CDR3 in DNA: TGTGCCAGCAGGGGGACTAGCGGGAGGGCCTGGTACACCGGGGAGCTGTTTTTT. As protein: CASRGTSGRAWYTGELFF.

The V and J genes are TRBV11-2 and TRBJ1-1; TRBD1 is a possible D gene (5 bases). The ends were cut back, 4 bases at V and 5 bases at J, with 11 bases in the middle. The CDR3 length is 13 residues. Germline CDR1 reads SGHAT; CDR2 reads FQNNGV. The CDR3, as DNA: TGTGCCAGCAGCTACCGCGGGGGGACTGAAGCTTTCTTT. Protein product: CASSYRGGTEAFF.

The V gene is TRBV28, the J gene TRBJ2-7, with D possibly being TRBD2 (6 bases). This CDR3 is 16 amino acids long. Germline CDR1 and CDR2: MDHEN and SYDVKM. Trimming left V 9 bases short and J 1 base short, with 22 bases between. CDR3 nucleotides: TGTGCCAGTACTTTCCTCGGGGGTGTCCGTTCCTACGAGCAGTACTTC. Protein product: CASTFLGGVRSYEQYF.

The chain recombines TRBV6-1 with TRBJ1-1; 8 bases agree with TRBD1. Germline trimming cut 2 bases from V and 1 base from J; bases unmatched to any gene: 3. Germline CDR1 reads MNHNS; CDR2 reads SASEGT. The CDR3 totals 15 residues. For the CDR3, the DNA is TGTGCCAGCAGTGAACAGGGGGCGCAGAACACTGAAGCTTTCTTT. This codes for CASSEQGAQNTEAFF.

This clone was observed once. The chain combines TRBV11-2 with TRBJ2-7, with D perhaps TRBD2 (6 bases). Germline CDR1 SGHAT, CDR2 FQNNGV. The ends were cut back, 1 base at V and 5 bases at J, with 15 bases in the middle. CDR3 length: 15 amino acids. The CDR3 is CASSLGPWGGDEQYF. In DNA form, the CDR3 reads TGTGCCAGCAGCTTAGGCCCTTGGGGCGGGGACGAGCAGTACTTC.

The rearrangement uses TRBV9 and TRBJ1-6; 7 bases agree with TRBD1. The CDR3 totals 16 residues. V shed 4 bases and J 7 bases; nucleotides not matched to a gene: 11. Looked up from germline, CDR1 is SGDLS and CDR2 is YYNGEE. The CDR3 region has the DNA TGTGCCAGCAGCTTCTTCGACAGGGTTGGGAATTCACCCCTCCACTTT. This encodes CASSFFDRVGNSPLHF.

This chain uses TRBV5-1 with TRBJ1-2; no clear D. This CDR3 is built from 14 residues. Germline values: CDR1 SGHRS, CDR2 YFSETQ. V was clipped by 2 bases and J by 2 bases, with 10 bases between them. The DNA for the CDR3 is TGCGCCAGCAGCTTAGACGAGCCCAACTATGGCTACACCTTC. Protein: CASSLDEPNYGYTF.

V is TRBV11-2 and J is TRBJ2-7; D is unclear. CDR3 length: 14 amino acids. Trimming removed 1 base from V and 1 base from J, with 8 bases in between. Germline V lookup: CDR1 SGHAT, CDR2 FQNNGV. The CDR3 is CASSLAGASYEQYF. Written as DNA, the CDR3 is TGTGCCAGCAGCTTAGCCGGAGCTTCCTACGAGCAGTACTTC. Full variable domain (rest looked up from reference TRBV11-2 and TRBJ2-7): EAGVAQSPRYKIIEKRQSVAFWCNPISGHATLYWYQQILGQGPKLLIQFQNNGVVDDSQLPKDRFSAERLKGVDSTLKIQPAKLEDSAVYLCASSLAGASYEQYFGPGTRLTVT.

This clone came up a few times. This chain joins TRBV4-3 and TRBJ2-1, with 13 bases fitting TRBD2. Per the germline V gene, CDR1 is LGHNA and CDR2 is YSLEER. V was pared by 0 bases and J by 2 bases, with 7 bases of the junction left unmatched. The CDR3 consists of 19 residues. CDR3 DNA: TGCGCCAGCAGCCAAGATACTAGCGGGAGGGCTTGGCCCTACAATGAGCAGTTCTTC. The encoded protein is CASSQDTSGRAWPYNEQFF.

The chain couples TRBV29-1 to TRBJ1-5, with TRBD1 matching 7 bases. CDR3 length: 11 residues. Germline V CDR1 and CDR2: SQVTM, ANQGSEA. The J segment lost 13 bases and the V segment lost 3 bases, leaving 6 bases of the junction unmatched. The CDR3 coding sequence is TGCAGCGTTGAGGATTCAGGGGGTCAGCATTTT. This gives the protein CSVEDSGGQHF.

The chain carries TRBV7-6 and TRBJ2-3; D may correspond to TRBD1 or TRBD2 (5 bases each). V lost 4 bases to trimming and J lost 9 bases, with 11 bases between them. Germline V gene sequence: CDR1 SGHVS, CDR2 FNYEAQ. This CDR3 is 12 amino acids long. Here the CDR3 reads CASSSGSGTQYF. Here the CDR3 DNA reads TGTGCCAGCAGCTCAGGGTCGGGGACGCAGTATTTT.

This chain joins TRBV7-9 and TRBJ2-6, with a tentative D call TRBD2 (6 bases). The CDR3 is 17 amino acids. The V end lost 5 bases, the J end lost 2 bases, and 16 bases lay between the germline ends. Germline-derived CDR1 and CDR2 are SEHNR and FQNEAQ (reference sequence). CDR3 in amino acids: CASSPRRGNTGANVLTF. In DNA, the CDR3 is TGTGCCAGCAGCCCGAGGAGGGGAAACACTGGGGCCAACGTCCTGACTTTC.

This chain uses TRBV19 with TRBJ2-3; the D gene could be TRBD1 or TRBD2 (5 bases each). The CDR3 is made up of 16 amino acids. Germline loops: CDR1 LNHDA, CDR2 SQIVND (reference sequence). Trimming took 3 bases from V and 5 from J, leaving 18 bases between them. The CDR3: CASSMDGTGRRDTQYF. The CDR3 nucleotides read TGTGCCAGTAGTATGGACGGGACGGGACGGCGAGATACGCAGTATTTT.

The count of this clone is one. The chain has TRBV5-4 and TRBJ2-2, with D possibly matching TRBD2 (5 bases). Germline V lookup: CDR1 SGHNT, CDR2 YYREEE (reference sequence). This CDR3 is built from 13 residues. With 2 bases removed from V and 8 bases from J, the gap between germline ends came to 10 bases. In DNA, the CDR3 is TGTGCCAGCAGCTTCTGGATAGCGGGGGAGCTGTTTTTT. Protein product: CASSFWIAGELFF.

V is TRBV5-4 and J is TRBJ2-7, with D tentatively TRBD2 (6 bases). The CDR3 consists of 15 residues. Trimming pared 4 bases from V and 5 bases from J, leaving 19 bases between. Germline V gene lookup returns CDR1 SGHNT and CDR2 YYREEE (reference sequence). The CDR3 nucleotides read TGTGCCAGCAGCCAAGTAGGGCGGGACGGGGACGAGCAGTACTTC. Its translation: CASSQVGRDGDEQYF.

The chain recombines TRBV19 with TRBJ2-1; TRBD1 agrees at 8 bases. This CDR3 contains 14 residues. The junction had 11 bases not matched to a gene; V was cut back by 6 bases and J by 10 bases. Germline values: CDR1 LNHDA, CDR2 SQIVND (reference sequence). CDR3 coding DNA: TGTGCCAGTAGCTTAGACAGGGGCAACTCCGAGCAGTTCTTC. It encodes CASSLDRGNSEQFF.

The rearrangement uses TRBV7-2 and TRBJ2-1, with 9 bases fitting TRBD2. Per the germline V gene, CDR1 is SGHTA and CDR2 is FQGNSA. The J segment lost 5 bases and the V segment lost 0 bases, leaving 2 bases of the junction unmatched. The CDR3 has 15 residues. CDR3 in amino acids: CASSLASSGDNEQFF. Here the CDR3 DNA reads TGTGCCAGCAGCTTAGCCTCTAGCGGGGACAATGAGCAGTTCTTC.

The V call is TRBV6-5, the J call TRBJ2-7, with 9 bases matching TRBD1. Germline-derived CDR1 and CDR2 are MNHEY and SVGAGI. The CDR3 has 14 residues. V shed 10 bases and J 6 bases; nucleotides not matched to a gene: 13. CDR3 DNA sequence: TGTGCCACCTCAGATCGGGACAGGGCCTCCGAGCAGTACTTC. Its translation is CATSDRDRASEQYF.